The text below deals with one T cell receptor beta chain. Its antigen remains unidentified. These data originate in a study of OX40 agonist ivuxolimab in advanced cancers. General study results and limits: Averaging showed that CD8+ T cells had more expanded clones than CD4+ did.

CDR3 size: 12 residues. CDR1 and CDR2 from the germline V gene are ENHRY and SYGVKD. Trimming cost V 4 bases and J 5 bases, with 9 bases left between them. Assay used: immunoSEQ multiplex PCR; TCRdb lists only in-frame clones, some missing. Of 60,000 to 90,000 clones listed, roughly 84% are singletons. The clonotype originates from an adult with an advanced solid tumor such as melanoma, head and neck, liver or kidney cancer. The source material was CD4+ or CD8+ T cells sorted from blood, sampled in a trial of the OX40 agonist ivuxolimab. The chain uses TRBV10-3 and TRBJ2-7; D unclear. CDR3: CAISGQLNEQYF. In nucleotides, the CDR3 is TGTGCCATCAGTGGTCAGCTCAACGAGCAGTACTTC.